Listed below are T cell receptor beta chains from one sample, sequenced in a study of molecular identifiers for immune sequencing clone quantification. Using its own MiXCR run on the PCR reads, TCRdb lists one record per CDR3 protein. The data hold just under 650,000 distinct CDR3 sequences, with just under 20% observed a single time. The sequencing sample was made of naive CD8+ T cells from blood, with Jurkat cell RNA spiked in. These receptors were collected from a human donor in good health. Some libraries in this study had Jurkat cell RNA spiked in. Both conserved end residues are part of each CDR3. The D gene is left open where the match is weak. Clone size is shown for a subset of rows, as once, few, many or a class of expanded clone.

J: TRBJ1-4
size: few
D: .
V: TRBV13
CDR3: CASSLHPQGEKLFF
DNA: TGTGCCAGCAGCTTACACCCACAGGGTGAAAAACTGTTTTTT

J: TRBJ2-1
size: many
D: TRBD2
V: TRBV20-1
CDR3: CSARAAGGYNEQFF
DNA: TGCAGTGCTAGAGCGGCGGGAGGATACAATGAGCAGTTCTTC

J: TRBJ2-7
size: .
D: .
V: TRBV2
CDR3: CAGRPGHHSYEQYF
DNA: TGTGCCGGCAGACCGGGACACCACTCCTACGAGCAGTACTTC

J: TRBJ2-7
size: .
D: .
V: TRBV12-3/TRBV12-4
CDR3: CASSLAGDEQCF
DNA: TGTGCCAGCAGTTTAGCTGGGGACGAGCAGTGCTTC

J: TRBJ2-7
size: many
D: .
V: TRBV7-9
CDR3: CASSLVASYEQYF
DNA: TGTGCCAGCAGCTTAGTGGCCAGCTACGAGCAGTACTTC

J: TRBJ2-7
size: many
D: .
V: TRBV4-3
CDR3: CASSQVVLGATSTYEQYF
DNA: TGCGCCAGCAGCCAAGTTGTTTTGGGGGCGACTTCAACCTACGAGCAGTACTTC

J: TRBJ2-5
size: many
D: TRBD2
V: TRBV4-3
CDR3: CASSHRLAKETQYF
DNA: TGCGCCAGCAGCCACAGACTAGCCAAAGAGACCCAGTACTTC

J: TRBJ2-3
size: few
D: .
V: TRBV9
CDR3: CASSVGGEEWDTQYF
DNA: TGTGCCAGCAGCGTAGGGGGAGAAGAGTGGGATACGCAGTATTTT

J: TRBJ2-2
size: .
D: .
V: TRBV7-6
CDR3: CASSLVLGSENTGELFF
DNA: TGTGCCAGCAGCTTAGTACTCGGCTCCGAAAACACCGGGGAGCTGTTTTTT

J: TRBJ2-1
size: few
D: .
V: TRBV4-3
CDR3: CASSQDTATAVYNEQFF
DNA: TGCGCCAGCAGCCAAGATACGGCGACAGCGGTTTACAATGAGCAGTTCTTC

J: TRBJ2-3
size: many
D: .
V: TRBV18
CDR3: CASSPEYLDTQYF
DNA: TGTGCCAGCTCCCCGGAATATCTAGATACGCAGTATTTT

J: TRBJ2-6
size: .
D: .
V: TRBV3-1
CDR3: CASSNGDSLKTF
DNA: TGTGCCAGCAGCAACGGGGATAGTTTGAAGACTTTC

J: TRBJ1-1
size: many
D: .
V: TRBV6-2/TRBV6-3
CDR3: CASTPIRGLKNTEAFF
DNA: TGTGCCAGCACCCCAATACGGGGACTTAAGAACACTGAAGCTTTCTTT

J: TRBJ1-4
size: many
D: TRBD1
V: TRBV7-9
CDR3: CASSSADREGTNEKLFF
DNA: TGTGCCAGCAGCTCCGCGGACAGGGAGGGCACTAATGAAAAACTGTTTTTT

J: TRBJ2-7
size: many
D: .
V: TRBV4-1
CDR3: CASSPVPKFYEQYF
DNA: TGCGCCAGCAGCCCCGTCCCAAAGTTCTACGAGCAGTACTTC

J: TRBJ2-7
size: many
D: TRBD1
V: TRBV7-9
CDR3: CASSLPGTDTYEQYF
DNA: TGTGCCAGCAGCTTACCCGGGACAGACACCTACGAGCAGTACTTC

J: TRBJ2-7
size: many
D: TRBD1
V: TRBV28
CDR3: CASRDRASYEQYF
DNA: TGTGCCAGCAGAGACAGGGCTTCCTACGAGCAGTACTTC

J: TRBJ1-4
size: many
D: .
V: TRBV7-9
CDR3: CASSWKTFGEKLFF
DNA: TGTGCCAGCAGCTGGAAAACCTTTGGGGAAAAACTGTTTTTT

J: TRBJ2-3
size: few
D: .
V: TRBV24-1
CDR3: CATSDSRGDSTDTQYF
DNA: TGTGCCACCAGTGATTCAAGGGGGGACAGCACGGATACGCAGTATTTT

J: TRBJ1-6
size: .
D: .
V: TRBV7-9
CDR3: CASSPVGLGYNSPLHF
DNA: TGTGCCAGCAGCCCAGTCGGACTGGGGTATAATTCACCCCTCCACTTT

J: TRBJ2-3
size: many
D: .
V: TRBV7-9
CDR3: CASPPLSGSTDTQYF
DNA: TGTGCCAGCCCCCCCCTCAGCGGTAGCACAGATACGCAGTATTTT

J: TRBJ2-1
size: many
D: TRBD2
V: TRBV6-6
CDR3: CASSYVAGGYNEQFF
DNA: TGTGCCAGCAGTTACGTAGCGGGGGGCTACAATGAGCAGTTCTTC

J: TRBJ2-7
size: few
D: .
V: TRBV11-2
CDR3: CASSPVRREYEQYF
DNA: TGTGCCAGCAGCCCAGTAAGGCGGGAATACGAGCAGTACTTC

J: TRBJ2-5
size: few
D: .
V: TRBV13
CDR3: CASSPRGHFQETQYF
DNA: TGTGCCAGCAGCCCCCGGGGACACTTCCAAGAGACCCAGTACTTC

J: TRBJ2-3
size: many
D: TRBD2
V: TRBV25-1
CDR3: CASSEGRGSTDTQYF
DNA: TGTGCCAGCAGTGAAGGGAGGGGAAGCACAGATACGCAGTATTTT

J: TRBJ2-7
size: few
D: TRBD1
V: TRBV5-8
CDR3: CASSLDRELISYEQYF
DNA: TGTGCCAGCAGCTTAGACAGGGAACTGATAAGCTACGAGCAGTACTTC

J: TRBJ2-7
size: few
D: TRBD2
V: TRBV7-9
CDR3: CASSGTSGYQTYEQYF
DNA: TGTGCCAGCAGCGGGACTAGCGGGTACCAGACCTACGAGCAGTACTTC

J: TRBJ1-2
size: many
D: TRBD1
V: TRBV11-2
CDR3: CASSYGTGYGYTF
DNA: TGTGCCAGCAGCTACGGGACAGGCTATGGCTACACCTTC

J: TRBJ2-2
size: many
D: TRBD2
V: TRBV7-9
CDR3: CASSPPTSGRIPTGELFF
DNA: TGTGCCAGCAGCCCCCCGACTAGCGGGAGGATCCCCACCGGGGAGCTGTTTTTT

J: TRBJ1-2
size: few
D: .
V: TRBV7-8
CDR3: CASTLGGSYGYTF
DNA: TGTGCCAGCACCTTAGGGGGTAGCTATGGCTACACCTTC

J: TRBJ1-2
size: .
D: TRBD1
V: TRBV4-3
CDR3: CASSQDSSPWTGGFGYTF
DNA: TGCGCCAGCAGCCAAGACTCATCGCCCTGGACAGGGGGTTTTGGCTACACCTTC

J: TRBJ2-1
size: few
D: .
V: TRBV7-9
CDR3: CASSSPEWGSYNEQFF
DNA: TGTGCCAGCAGCTCCCCCGAATGGGGCTCCTACAATGAGCAGTTCTTC

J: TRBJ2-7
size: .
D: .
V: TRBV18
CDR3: CASSPIPKRTDEQYF
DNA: TGTGCCAGCTCACCCATCCCTAAAAGGACGGACGAGCAGTACTTC

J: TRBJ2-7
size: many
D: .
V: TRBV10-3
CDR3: CAISDLANYEQYF
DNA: TGTGCCATCAGTGATTTGGCTAACTACGAGCAGTACTTC

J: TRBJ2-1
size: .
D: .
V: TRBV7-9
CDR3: CASSFTEWSSYNEQFF
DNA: TGTGCCAGCAGCTTTACCGAGTGGAGCTCCTACAATGAGCAGTTCTTC

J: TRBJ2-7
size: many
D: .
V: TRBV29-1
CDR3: CSVERDLPGQQYF
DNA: TGCAGCGTTGAACGCGACCTACCGGGACAGCAGTACTTC

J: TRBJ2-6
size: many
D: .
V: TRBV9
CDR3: CASSVGRTGANVLTF
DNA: TGTGCCAGCAGCGTAGGCCGGACTGGGGCCAACGTCCTGACTTTC